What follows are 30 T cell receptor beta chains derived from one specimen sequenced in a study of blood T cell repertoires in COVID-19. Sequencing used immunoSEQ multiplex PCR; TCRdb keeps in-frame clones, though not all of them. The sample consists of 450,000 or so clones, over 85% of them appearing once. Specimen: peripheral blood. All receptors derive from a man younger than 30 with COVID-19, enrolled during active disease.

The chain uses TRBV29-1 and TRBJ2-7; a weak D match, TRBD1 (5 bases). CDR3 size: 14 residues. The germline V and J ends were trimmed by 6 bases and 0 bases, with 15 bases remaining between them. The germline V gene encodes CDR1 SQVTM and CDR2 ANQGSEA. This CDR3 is CSVRPGRSSYEQYF. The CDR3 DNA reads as TGCAGCGTCAGACCAGGGCGAAGCTCCTACGAGCAGTACTTC.

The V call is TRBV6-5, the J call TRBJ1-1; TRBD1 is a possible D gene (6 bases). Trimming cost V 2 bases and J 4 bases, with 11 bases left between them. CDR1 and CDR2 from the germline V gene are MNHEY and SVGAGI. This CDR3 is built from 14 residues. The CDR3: CASSYGGAGTEAFF. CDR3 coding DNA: TGTGCCAGCAGTTACGGGGGGGCTGGCACTGAAGCTTTCTTT.

CDR3 in amino acids: CASSLELAGYNEQFF. DNA for the CDR3: TGTGCCAGCAGCTTAGAACTAGCGGGGTACAATGAGCAGTTCTTC. The chain links TRBV11-2 to TRBJ2-1; 10 nucleotides match TRBD2. After removal of 0 bases from V and 4 bases from J, the junction contained 0 bases not matched to a gene. In germline, CDR1 is SGHAT, CDR2 FQNNGV. The CDR3 extends over 15 amino acids.

The DNA of the CDR3 is TGCGCCAGCAGCTTAGTCACAAGGGGGATGAATACGCAGTATTTT. It specifies CASSLVTRGMNTQYF. J is TRBJ2-3 and V is TRBV5-1; D might be TRBD1 (6 bases). The CDR3 loop spans 15 amino acids. V lost 2 bases to trimming and J lost 7 bases, with 17 bases between them. The germline V gene has CDR1 SGHRS and CDR2 YFSETQ. Combining the CDR3 with reference TRBV5-1 and TRBJ2-3 gives the whole variable domain KAGVTQTPRYLIKTRGQQVTLSCSPISGHRSVSWYQQTPGQGLQFLFEYFSETQRNKGNFPGRFSGRQFSNSRSEMNVSTLELGDSALYLCASSLVTRGMNTQYFGPGTRLTVL.

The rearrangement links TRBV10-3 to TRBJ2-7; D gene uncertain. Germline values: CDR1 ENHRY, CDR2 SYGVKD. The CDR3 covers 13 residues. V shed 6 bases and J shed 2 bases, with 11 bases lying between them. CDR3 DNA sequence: TGTGCCATCAGGGCGGCCTATCCCTACGAGCAGTACTTC. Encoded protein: CAIRAAYPYEQYF.

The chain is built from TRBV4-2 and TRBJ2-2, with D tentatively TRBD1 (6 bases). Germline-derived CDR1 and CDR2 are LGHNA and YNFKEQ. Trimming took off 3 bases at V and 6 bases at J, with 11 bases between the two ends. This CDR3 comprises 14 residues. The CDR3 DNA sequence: TGTGCCAGCAGCCACCCAGGGGCCGCCGGGGAGCTGTTTTTT. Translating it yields CASSHPGAAGELFF.

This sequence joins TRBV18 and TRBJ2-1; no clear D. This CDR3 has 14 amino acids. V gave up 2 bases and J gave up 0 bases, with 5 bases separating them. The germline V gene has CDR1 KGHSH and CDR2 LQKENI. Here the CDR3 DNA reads TGTGCCAGCTCACCAGCTATCTCCTACAATGAGCAGTTCTTC. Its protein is CASSPAISYNEQFF.

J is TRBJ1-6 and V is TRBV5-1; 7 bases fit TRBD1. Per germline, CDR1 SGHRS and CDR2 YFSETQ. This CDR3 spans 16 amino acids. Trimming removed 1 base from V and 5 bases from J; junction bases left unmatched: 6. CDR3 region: CASSLTWDRDNSPLHF. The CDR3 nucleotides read TGCGCCAGCAGCTTGACTTGGGACAGAGATAATTCACCCCTCCACTTT.

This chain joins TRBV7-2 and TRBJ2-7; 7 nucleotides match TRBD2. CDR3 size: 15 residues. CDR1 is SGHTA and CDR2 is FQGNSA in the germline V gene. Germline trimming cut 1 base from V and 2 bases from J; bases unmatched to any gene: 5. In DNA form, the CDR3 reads TGTGCCAGCAGCTTAGAGGTGGGAGGGACCTACGAGCAGTACTTC. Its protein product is CASSLEVGGTYEQYF.

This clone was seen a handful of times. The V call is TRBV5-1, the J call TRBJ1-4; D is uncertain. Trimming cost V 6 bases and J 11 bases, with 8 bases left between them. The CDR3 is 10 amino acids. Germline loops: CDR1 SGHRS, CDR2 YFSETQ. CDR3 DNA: TGCGCCAGCACAGCGGACAAACTGTTTTTT. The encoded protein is CASTADKLFF.

DNA of the CDR3: TGTGCCAGCAGACCTGGGGCCTTCACTGAAGCTTTCTTT. It translates to CASRPGAFTEAFF. The chain joins TRBV7-2 to TRBJ1-1; maybe TRBD1 (5 bases). There are 13 residues in the CDR3. V was cut by 6 bases and J by 4 bases, with 12 bases left in between. Germline CDR1 and CDR2: SGHTA and FQGNSA.

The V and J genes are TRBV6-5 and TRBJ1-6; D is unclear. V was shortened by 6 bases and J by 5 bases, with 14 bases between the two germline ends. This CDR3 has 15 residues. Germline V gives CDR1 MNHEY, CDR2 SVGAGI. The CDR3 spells CASRRIVGDNSPLHF. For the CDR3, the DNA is TGTGCCAGCAGGCGGATTGTGGGAGATAATTCACCCCTCCACTTT.

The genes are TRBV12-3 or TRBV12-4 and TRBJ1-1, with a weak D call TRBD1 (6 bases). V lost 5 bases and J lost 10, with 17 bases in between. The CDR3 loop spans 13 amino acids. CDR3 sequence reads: CASSPTGTAGAFF. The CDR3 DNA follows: TGTGCCAGCAGTCCTACAGGGACGGCTGGAGCTTTCTTT.

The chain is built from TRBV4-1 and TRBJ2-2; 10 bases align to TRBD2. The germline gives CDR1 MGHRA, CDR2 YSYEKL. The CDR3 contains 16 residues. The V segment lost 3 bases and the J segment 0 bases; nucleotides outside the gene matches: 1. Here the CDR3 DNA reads TGCGCCAGCAGCCAGGGACTAGCGTCGAACACCGGGGAGCTGTTTTTT. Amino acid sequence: CASSQGLASNTGELFF.

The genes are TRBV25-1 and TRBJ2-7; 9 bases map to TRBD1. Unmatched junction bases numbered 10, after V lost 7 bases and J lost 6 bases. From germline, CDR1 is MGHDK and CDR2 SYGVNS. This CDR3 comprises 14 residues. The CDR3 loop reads CASKAGTGFGEQYF. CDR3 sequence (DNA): TGTGCCAGCAAGGCCGGGACAGGGTTCGGCGAGCAGTACTTC.

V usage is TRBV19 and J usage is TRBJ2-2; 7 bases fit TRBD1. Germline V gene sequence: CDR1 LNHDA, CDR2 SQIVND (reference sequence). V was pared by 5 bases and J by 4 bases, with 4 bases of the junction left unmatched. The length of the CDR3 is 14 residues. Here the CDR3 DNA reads TGTGCCAGTAGTGGTTACAGGGGCACCGGGGAGCTGTTTTTT. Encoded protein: CASSGYRGTGELFF.

This chain's CDR3 is CASSPTGGLDTIYF. CDR3 in DNA: TGTGCCAGCAGCCCTACAGGGGGTCTGGACACCATATATTTT. The chain is built from TRBV3-1 (or the pseudogene TRBV3-2) and TRBJ1-3; 8 bases are shared with TRBD1. In germline, CDR1 is LGHDT, CDR2 YNNKEL (reference sequence). V trimming: 4 bases; J trimming: 8 bases; junction bases outside the gene matches: 7. The CDR3 consists of 14 residues.

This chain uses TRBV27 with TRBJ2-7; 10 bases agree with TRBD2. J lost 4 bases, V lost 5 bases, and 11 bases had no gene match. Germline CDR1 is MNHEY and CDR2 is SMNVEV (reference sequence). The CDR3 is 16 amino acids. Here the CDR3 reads CASSPQREGRSYEQYF. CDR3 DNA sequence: TGTGCCAGCAGTCCCCAGCGGGAGGGCCGGTCTTACGAGCAGTACTTC.

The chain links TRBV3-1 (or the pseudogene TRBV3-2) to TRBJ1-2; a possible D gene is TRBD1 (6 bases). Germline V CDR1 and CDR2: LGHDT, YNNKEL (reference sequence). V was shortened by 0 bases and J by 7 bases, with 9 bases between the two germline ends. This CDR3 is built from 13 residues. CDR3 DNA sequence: TGTGCCAGCAGCCAAGAACCAGGGGCTGGCTACACCTTC. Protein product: CASSQEPGAGYTF.

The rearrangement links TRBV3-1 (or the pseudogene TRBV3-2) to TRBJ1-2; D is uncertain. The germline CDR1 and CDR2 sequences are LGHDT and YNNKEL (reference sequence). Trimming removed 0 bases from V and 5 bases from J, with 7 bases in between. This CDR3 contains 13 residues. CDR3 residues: CASSQDTRYGYTF. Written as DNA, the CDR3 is TGTGCCAGCAGCCAAGACACGAGGTATGGCTACACCTTC.

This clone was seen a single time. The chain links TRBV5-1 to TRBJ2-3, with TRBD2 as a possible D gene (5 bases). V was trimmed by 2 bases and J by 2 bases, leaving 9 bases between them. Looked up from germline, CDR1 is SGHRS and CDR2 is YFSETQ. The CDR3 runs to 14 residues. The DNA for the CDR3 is TGCGCCAGCAGCTTAGCGGACTTCACAGATACGCAGTATTTT. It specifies CASSLADFTDTQYF.

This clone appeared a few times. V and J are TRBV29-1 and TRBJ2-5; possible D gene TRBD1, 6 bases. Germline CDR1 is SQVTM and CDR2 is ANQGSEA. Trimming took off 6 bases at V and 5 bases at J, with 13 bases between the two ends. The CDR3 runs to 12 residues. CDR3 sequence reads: CSVNRDGETQYF. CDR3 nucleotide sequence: TGCAGCGTGAACAGGGACGGGGAGACCCAGTACTTC.

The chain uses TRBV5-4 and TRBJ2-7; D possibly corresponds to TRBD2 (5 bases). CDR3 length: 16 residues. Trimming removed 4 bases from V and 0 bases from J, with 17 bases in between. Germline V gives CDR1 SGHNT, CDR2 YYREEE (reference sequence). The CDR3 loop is CASSPASGRSSYEQYF. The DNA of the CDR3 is TGTGCCAGCAGCCCAGCAAGCGGACGGAGCTCCTACGAGCAGTACTTC.

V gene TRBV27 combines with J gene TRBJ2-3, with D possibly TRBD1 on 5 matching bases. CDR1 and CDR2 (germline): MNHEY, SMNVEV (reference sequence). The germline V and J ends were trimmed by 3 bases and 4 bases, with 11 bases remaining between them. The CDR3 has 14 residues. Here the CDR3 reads CASSFLGAADTQYF. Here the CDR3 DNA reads TGTGCCAGCAGTTTCCTTGGGGCAGCAGATACGCAGTATTTT.

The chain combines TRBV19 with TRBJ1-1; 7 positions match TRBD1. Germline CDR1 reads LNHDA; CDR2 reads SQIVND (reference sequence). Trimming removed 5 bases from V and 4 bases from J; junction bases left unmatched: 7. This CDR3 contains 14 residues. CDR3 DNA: TGTGCCAGTAGTCAACAGGGGTTAATCACTGAAGCTTTCTTT. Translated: CASSQQGLITEAFF.

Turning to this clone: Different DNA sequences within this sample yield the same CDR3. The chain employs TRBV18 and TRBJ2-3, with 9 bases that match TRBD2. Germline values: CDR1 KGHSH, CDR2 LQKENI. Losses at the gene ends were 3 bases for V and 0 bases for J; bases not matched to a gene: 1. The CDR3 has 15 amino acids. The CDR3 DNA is TGTGCCAGCTCACCTACTAGCGGGAGCACAGATACGCAGTATTTT. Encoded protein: CASSPTSGSTDTQYF.

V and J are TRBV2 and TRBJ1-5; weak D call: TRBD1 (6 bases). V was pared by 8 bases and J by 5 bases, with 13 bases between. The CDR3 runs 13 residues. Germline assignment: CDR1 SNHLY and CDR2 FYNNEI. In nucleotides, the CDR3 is TGTGCCAGCGCACGGACAGAAGATCAGCCCCAGCATTTT. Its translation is CASARTEDQPQHF.

The CDR3 sequence: CASSQVRWRDRGNSPLHF. In DNA form, the CDR3 reads TGTGCCAGCAGCCAAGTTAGATGGAGGGACAGGGGAAATTCACCCCTCCACTTT. This chain uses TRBV14 with TRBJ1-6, with 10 bases identical to TRBD1. J was trimmed by 7 bases and V by 1 base; bases with no gene match: 10. CDR3 size: 18 residues. Germline-derived CDR1 and CDR2 are SGHDN and FVKESK.

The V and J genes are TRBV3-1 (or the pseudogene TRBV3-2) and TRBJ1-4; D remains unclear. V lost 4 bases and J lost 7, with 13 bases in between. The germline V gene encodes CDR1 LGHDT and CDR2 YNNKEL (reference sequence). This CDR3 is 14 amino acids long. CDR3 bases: TGTGCCAGCAGCCCCCAATTAATGAGTGAAAAACTGTTTTTT. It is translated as CASSPQLMSEKLFF.

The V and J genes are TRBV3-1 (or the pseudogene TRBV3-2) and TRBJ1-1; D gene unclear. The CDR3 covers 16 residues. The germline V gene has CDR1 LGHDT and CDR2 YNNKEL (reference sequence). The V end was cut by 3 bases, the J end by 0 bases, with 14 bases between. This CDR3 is CASSHLSGNLNTEAFF. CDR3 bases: TGTGCCAGCAGCCATTTATCGGGTAATTTGAACACTGAAGCTTTCTTT.